A single sample gave rise to the 12 T cell receptor beta chains below, sequenced in a study of neurological immune-mediated disorders. TCRdb reanalysed the 5' RACE reads using MiXCR and keeps one entry per CDR3 protein. The repertoire consists of 28,000 or so distinct CDR3 sequences, with around 21% occurring once and the leading ten covering more than 15%. The sequenced sample was PBMCs. The source is a woman aged 60-75 years in good health.

This chain joins TRBV20-1 and TRBJ2-3; possible D gene TRBD1, 5 bases. Germline lookup yields CDR1 DFQATT and CDR2 SNEGSKA (reference sequence). There are 15 residues in the CDR3. V was cut by 6 bases and J by 1 base, with 17 bases left in between. The DNA of the CDR3 is TGCAGTGCCGGTGGTCCGGGCAGGGGCACAGATACGCAGTATTTT. Its translation is CSAGGPGRGTDTQYF.

At least ten counts were recorded for this clonotype. The gene calls are TRBV5-1 and TRBJ2-1; TRBD2 matches at 9 bases. Trimming removed 0 bases from V and 8 bases from J; junction bases left unmatched: 6. This CDR3 is 15 amino acids long. CDR1 and CDR2 from the germline V gene are SGHRS and YFSETQ. The CDR3 nucleotides read TGCGCCAGCAGCTTGGTAGCGGGAGTAAAGGATGAGCAGTTCTTC. It translates to CASSLVAGVKDEQFF. The full variable domain, its missing parts supplied by reference TRBV5-1 and TRBJ2-1, is KAGVTQTPRYLIKTRGQQVTLSCSPISGHRSVSWYQQTPGQGLQFLFEYFSETQRNKGNFPGRFSGRQFSNSRSEMNVSTLELGDSALYLCASSLVAGVKDEQFFGPGTRLTVL.

This clonotype was observed at least ten times. The chain is built from TRBV14 and TRBJ2-1, with no clear D. V lost 0 bases, J lost 15 bases, and 18 bases lay in between. Germline V lookup: CDR1 SGHDN, CDR2 FVKESK. This CDR3 is 14 amino acids long. DNA for the CDR3: TGTGCCAGCAGCCAAGATCCTAGTTATACGCGAGGGTTCTTC. Protein sequence: CASSQDPSYTRGFF.

CDR3 in DNA: TGCGCCAGCACCTTAGTGAGGGCGGGTGAGACCCAGTACTTC. Translation gives CASTLVRAGETQYF. This chain uses TRBV5-1 with TRBJ2-5; possible D gene TRBD2, 5 bases. This CDR3 spans 14 amino acids. V was shortened by 6 bases and J by 5 bases, with 17 bases between the two germline ends. Germline CDR1 is SGHRS and CDR2 is YFSETQ.

This clonotype was seen many times. This chain uses TRBV9 with TRBJ1-2; D perhaps matches TRBD1 (5 bases). CDR1 and CDR2 (germline): SGDLS, YYNGEE. V was pared by 3 bases and J by 3 bases, with 18 bases between. The CDR3 is 16 residues long. CDR3 DNA sequence: TGTGCCAGCAGCGCTCACGCGGGGGGTGTCGACTATGGCTACACCTTC. Its translation: CASSAHAGGVDYGYTF.

The table lists this clonotype with a few counts. The chain couples TRBV6-2 or TRBV6-3 to TRBJ2-7, with 8 bases lining up with TRBD1. CDR1 MNHEY and CDR2 SVGEGT come from the germline V gene. V was pared by 7 bases and J by 1 base, with 6 bases of the junction left unmatched. This CDR3 comprises 14 residues. The CDR3 reads CASIRRGRSYEQYF. CDR3 DNA sequence: TGTGCCAGCATTCGCAGGGGGCGATCCTACGAGCAGTACTTC.

The CDR3 DNA is TGTGCCAGTCGCCGGACCGTTTACAATGAGCAGTTCTTC. Protein product: CASRRTVYNEQFF. The chain couples TRBV2 to TRBJ2-1; D is undetermined. The germline gives CDR1 SNHLY, CDR2 FYNNEI. The CDR3 loop spans 13 amino acids. V dropped 9 bases and J dropped 4 bases, with 13 bases sitting between them. Variable domain in full (rest from reference TRBV2 and TRBJ2-1): EPEVTQTPSHQVTQMGQEVILRCVPISNHLYFYWYRQILGQKVEFLVSFYNNEISEKSEIFDDQFSVERPDGSNFTLKIRSTKLEDSAMYFCASRRTVYNEQFFGPGTRLTVL.

The chain joins TRBV28 to TRBJ1-1; D gene uncertain. In germline, CDR1 is MDHEN, CDR2 SYDVKM. The CDR3 spans 13 residues. Trimming stripped 5 bases from V and 4 bases from J, with 11 bases between. The CDR3: CASSEQIITEAFF. The CDR3 nucleotides are TGTGCCAGCAGTGAACAGATAATCACTGAAGCTTTCTTT.

This clonotype was counted ten times or more. The chain joins TRBV5-1 to TRBJ1-1; D is perhaps TRBD1 (5 bases). The germline V gene has CDR1 SGHRS and CDR2 YFSETQ. V lost 2 bases and J 5 bases, leaving 22 bases between the germline ends. The CDR3 contains 17 residues. CDR3 sequence: CASSFQGGSYGDTEAFF. In DNA form, the CDR3 reads TGCGCCAGCAGCTTTCAGGGAGGTTCGTACGGCGATACTGAAGCTTTCTTT. The full variable domain, completed using reference TRBV5-1 and TRBJ1-1, is KAGVTQTPRYLIKTRGQQVTLSCSPISGHRSVSWYQQTPGQGLQFLFEYFSETQRNKGNFPGRFSGRQFSNSRSEMNVSTLELGDSALYLCASSFQGGSYGDTEAFFGQGTRLTVV.

This clonotype occurred many times. This chain uses TRBV6-2 or TRBV6-3 with TRBJ2-7; no reliable D call. V was clipped by 6 bases and J by 3 bases, with 3 bases between them. The germline V gene encodes CDR1 MNHEY and CDR2 SVGEGT. This CDR3 has 10 amino acids. CDR3 nucleotides: TGTGCCAGCAGCCACTACGAGCAGTACTTC. Residues: CASSHYEQYF.

About this clonotype itself: A read error may produce the germline difference seen at one junction end. The chain links TRBV28 to TRBJ1-6; no reliable D call. The CDR3 runs to 15 residues. Germline assignment: CDR1 MDHEN and CDR2 SYDVKM. CDR3 coding DNA: TGTGCCAGAAGTTTCCTGGCCCCCTATAATTCACCCCTACACTTT. Translating it yields CARSFLAPYNSPLHF.

There are a few counts of this clonotype. The chain uses TRBV30 and TRBJ1-1, with a tentative D call TRBD1 (5 bases). The CDR3 has 11 amino acids. V shed 1 base and J shed 10 bases, with 10 bases lying between them. CDR1 and CDR2 from the germline V gene are GTSNPN and SVGIG (reference sequence). The CDR3 coding sequence is TGTGCCTGGAGTGGGGGGAGCCTAGCTTTCTTT. This sequence encodes CAWSGGSLAFF.